These 22 T cell receptor beta chains share one sample of origin, sequenced in a study of blood T cell repertoires in COVID-19. TCRdb's table, derived via immunoSEQ multiplex PCR, lists solely in-frame clones and lacks some. The data contain tens of thousands of clones, about 80% of them singletons. Specimen: peripheral blood. These receptors were collected from a human donor in a cohort sampled during active COVID-19.

The chain couples TRBV7-7 to TRBJ2-7; TRBD2 matches 11 bases. The CDR3 runs 15 residues. From germline, CDR1 is SSHAT and CDR2 FNYEAQ (reference sequence). Here the CDR3 DNA reads TGTGCTAGCAGCTCGAGACTAGCGGGGTCCTACGAGCAGTACGTC. It translates to CASSSRLAGSYEQYV.

The chain combines TRBV5-1 with TRBJ1-1, with 7 bases that match TRBD1. V lost 4 bases and J lost 4; bases outside the gene matches: 4. Germline V gene data show CDR1 as SGHRS and CDR2 as YFSETQ. The CDR3 runs 13 residues. The CDR3 DNA sequence: TGCGCCAGCAGCACAGGGGTTGCCACTGAAGCTTTCTTT. Translating gives CASSTGVATEAFF.

The genes are TRBV2 and TRBJ2-7, with 8 bases matching TRBD2. Germline CDR1 SNHLY, CDR2 FYNNEI. The CDR3 runs 13 residues. V trimming: 5 bases; J trimming: 6 bases; junction bases outside the gene matches: 6. In DNA form, the CDR3 reads TGTGCCAGCAGTCTGGGACTAGTTACCGAGCAGTACTTC. Translating gives CASSLGLVTEQYF.

This clone appeared a single time. This chain links TRBV7-3 with TRBJ2-1, with a weak D call TRBD1 (6 bases). The CDR3 totals 15 residues. The germline CDR1 and CDR2 sequences are SGHTA and FQGTGA. V lost 2 bases to trimming and J lost 6 bases, with 14 bases between them. The CDR3 bases are TGTGCCAGCAGCTTATTCGGACAGACCATCAATGAGCAGTTCTTC. Its translation: CASSLFGQTINEQFF.

V gene TRBV6-5 combines with J gene TRBJ1-5; no firm D call. Germline CDR1 reads MNHEY; CDR2 reads SVGAGI. The V and J ends lost 7 bases and 0 bases respectively, with 10 bases between them. The CDR3 totals 14 residues. CDR3 nucleotide sequence: TGTGCCAGCACGAGGGAATTTAGCAATCAGCCCCAGCATTTT. Translated: CASTREFSNQPQHF.

This clone appeared a single time. This chain uses TRBV11-2 with TRBJ1-4, with D unclear. Germline V CDR1 and CDR2: SGHAT, FQNNGV. The V and J ends lost 5 bases and 7 bases respectively, with 14 bases between them. The CDR3 length is 14 residues. The CDR3 coding sequence is TGTGCCAGCAGCCCGTTCGGTGGGAGTGAAAAACTGTTTTTT. Amino acids: CASSPFGGSEKLFF.

The chain carries TRBV7-2 and TRBJ2-7, with D perhaps TRBD2 (5 bases). Looked up from germline, CDR1 is SGHTA and CDR2 is FQGNSA. The CDR3 has 14 amino acids. The V gene lost 5 bases and the J gene lost 3 bases, with 14 bases spanning the gap. The CDR3 loop reads CASSPATRSYEQYF. The CDR3 bases are TGTGCCAGCAGCCCGGCAACTAGGAGCTACGAGCAGTACTTC.

The chain links TRBV15 to TRBJ1-4, with D uncertain. This CDR3 has 18 amino acids. Germline CDR1 and CDR2: LNHNV and YYDKDF (reference sequence). Trimming removed 2 bases at V and 4 bases at J, with 20 bases between. The CDR3 sequence: CATSRSKIRGGNNEKLFF. CDR3 DNA sequence: TGTGCCACCAGCAGAAGTAAAATTCGGGGAGGGAATAATGAAAAACTGTTTTTT.

The sample holds one count of this clone. The genes are TRBV3-1 (or the pseudogene TRBV3-2) and TRBJ1-6, with D perhaps matching TRBD1 (6 bases). This CDR3 comprises 16 residues. The germline CDR1 and CDR2 sequences are LGHDT and YNNKEL (reference sequence). V gave up 3 bases and J gave up 5 bases, with 14 bases separating them. For the CDR3, the DNA is TGTGCCAGCAGCCATCTTGGACAGCGGCATAATTCACCCCTCCACTTT. This translates into CASSHLGQRHNSPLHF.

A few counts support this clone. The rearrangement links TRBV23-1 to TRBJ2-7; the match to TRBD1 covers 8 bases. TRBV23-1 falls under the ORF class, with uncertain function. The ends lost 0 bases at V and 3 bases at J; junction bases unmatched: 13. The CDR3 covers 18 residues. The CDR3: CASSQSGDRGDDYYEQYV. The CDR3 DNA follows: TGCGCCAGCAGTCAATCGGGAGACAGGGGAGACGACTACTACGAGCAGTACGTC.

The chain is built from TRBV6-2 or TRBV6-3 and TRBJ2-6, with a possible D match to TRBD2 (6 bases). V lost 2 bases and J lost 3, with 11 bases in between. This CDR3 contains 16 residues. Germline assignment: CDR1 MNHEY and CDR2 SVGEGT. The CDR3 coding sequence is TGTGCCAGCAGTTACCCGGGAGTTGTTGGGGCCAACGTCCTGACTTTC. This translates into CASSYPGVVGANVLTF.

The V and J genes are TRBV7-9 and TRBJ1-6, with D maybe TRBD1 (5 bases). Trimming took off 2 bases at V and 9 bases at J, with 8 bases between the two ends. Per germline, CDR1 SEHNR and CDR2 FQNEAQ (reference sequence). CDR3 size: 13 residues. This CDR3 is CASSLIDSSPLHF. The CDR3 bases are TGTGCCAGCAGCTTAATCGACAGTTCACCCCTCCACTTT.

V gene TRBV6-6 combines with J gene TRBJ2-2; D perhaps matches TRBD2 (6 bases). CDR1 and CDR2 from the germline V gene are MNHNY and SVGAGI (reference sequence). CDR3 size: 16 residues. Trimming took off 5 bases at V and 2 bases at J, with 15 bases between the two ends. CDR3 sequence: CASSRVSGTNTGELFF. The CDR3, as DNA: TGTGCCAGCAGTCGAGTTAGTGGGACTAACACCGGGGAGCTGTTTTTT.

The genes are TRBV3-1 (or the pseudogene TRBV3-2) and TRBJ2-7; D call uncertain. CDR3 size: 15 residues. V was shortened by 0 bases and J by 1 base, with 10 bases between the two germline ends. Germline lookup yields CDR1 LGHDT and CDR2 YNNKEL (reference sequence). The CDR3: CASSQDRSVSYEQYV. The CDR3 DNA sequence: TGTGCCAGCAGCCAAGATCGTTCTGTTTCCTACGAGCAGTACGTC.

The chain uses TRBV29-1 and TRBJ1-5; D is unclear. The V gene's germline CDR1 is SQVTM and CDR2 ANQGSEA. Trimming took off 6 bases at V and 0 bases at J, with 9 bases between the two ends. The CDR3 length is 13 residues. In nucleotides, the CDR3 is TGCAGCGTCGCTCACAGTAGCAATCAGCCCCAGCATTTT. Its protein is CSVAHSSNQPQHF.

The chain has TRBV30 and TRBJ2-1; 12 bases line up with TRBD2. The junction had 9 bases not matched to a gene; V was cut back by 4 bases and J by 5 bases. CDR3 length: 16 amino acids. CDR1 and CDR2 (germline): GTSNPN, SVGIG (reference sequence). CDR3 in amino acids: CAWKSWTSGDNNEQFF. DNA for the CDR3: TGTGCCTGGAAGTCTTGGACTAGCGGGGACAACAATGAGCAGTTCTTC.

The rearrangement joins TRBV30 to TRBJ1-6; 7 bases line up with TRBD1. CDR1 and CDR2 (germline): GTSNPN, SVGIG (reference sequence). The CDR3 loop spans 15 amino acids. V trimming: 2 bases; J trimming: 8 bases; junction bases outside the gene matches: 9. DNA of the CDR3: TGTGCCTGGAGTCGGACAGGCAGGAGGGATTCACCCCTCCACTTT. Translating gives CAWSRTGRRDSPLHF.

The genes are TRBV5-8 and TRBJ2-5; D might be TRBD1 (5 bases). CDR1 is SGHTS and CDR2 is YDEGEE in the germline V gene. V was clipped by 0 bases and J by 3 bases, with 15 bases between them. This CDR3 is 16 amino acids long. The CDR3 DNA reads TGTGCCAGCAGCTTGGCCGACAGTCTAGGAAAAGAGACCCAGTACTTC. The encoded protein is CASSLADSLGKETQYF. Complete variable domain (other parts from reference TRBV5-8 and TRBJ2-5): EAGVTQSPTHLIKTRGQQATLRCSPISGHTSVYWYQQALGLGLQFLLWYDEGEERNRGNFPPRFSGRQFPNYSSELNVNALELEDSALYLCASSLADSLGKETQYFGPGTRLLVL.

As to this clone: A junction boundary mismatches the germline segment, possibly from a read error. This chain links TRBV7-7 with TRBJ2-5, with a tentative D call TRBD1 (5 bases). CDR1 and CDR2 from the germline V gene are SSHAT and FNYEAQ (reference sequence). The length of the CDR3 is 14 residues. CDR3 DNA: TGTGCTAGCAGCCCCAGAGTGGGGCCGGGGACCCAGTACTTC. Amino acid sequence: CASSPRVGPGTQYF. The entire variable domain, with the rest obtained from reference TRBV7-7 and TRBJ2-5, is as follows: GAGVSQSPRYKVTKRGQDVTLRCDPISSHATLYWYQQALGQGPEFLTYFNYEAQPDKSGLPSDRFSAERPEGSISTLTIQRTEQRDSAMYRCASSPRVGPGTQYFGPGTRLLVL.

J is TRBJ2-5 and V is TRBV13; TRBD2 matches at 8 bases. CDR3 length: 18 amino acids. J lost 3 bases, V lost 0 bases, and 12 bases had no gene match. The germline gives CDR1 PRHDT, CDR2 FYEKMQ (reference sequence). The CDR3 region is CASSLGPRASGREETQYF. Written as DNA, the CDR3 is TGTGCCAGCAGCTTAGGGCCTCGGGCTAGCGGGCGTGAAGAGACCCAGTACTTC.

The chain has TRBV7-2 and TRBJ2-6, with D perhaps TRBD2 (5 bases). The CDR3 totals 15 residues. CDR1 and CDR2 from the germline V gene are SGHTA and FQGNSA. V lost 5 bases and J lost 4, with 12 bases in between. CDR3 protein: CASSLGEGGANVLTF. CDR3 DNA sequence: TGTGCCAGCAGCCTGGGCGAGGGCGGGGCCAACGTCCTGACTTTC.

This clone has only a few counts. J is TRBJ2-2 and V is TRBV4-1, with 12 bases identical to TRBD2. CDR1 and CDR2 (germline): MGHRA, YSYEKL. This CDR3 contains 18 residues. V trimming: 0 bases; J trimming: 6 bases; junction bases outside the gene matches: 8. CDR3 sequence: CASSQEVTSGSGAGELFF. CDR3 bases: TGCGCCAGCAGCCAAGAAGTGACTAGCGGGAGCGGGGCCGGGGAGCTGTTTTTT.